The rows below give T cell receptor beta chains drawn from one sample of a study of Ad26.COV2.S vaccination and SARS-CoV-2 variants. Some clones are missing from TCRdb's copy, which holds only in-frame ones; the method was immunoSEQ multiplex PCR. Here the sample spans a few hundred thousand clones, about nine tenths being singletons. This specimen consisted of peripheral blood, obtained in a trial of Ad26.COV2.S vaccine versus placebo. The source of these receptors is a person aged 18-60 years who received the Ad26.COV2.S COVID-19 vaccine or a placebo. Both conserved end residues are part of each CDR3. Each record gives: clone size, J gene, D gene, V gene, CDR3 protein, CDR3 DNA. A D gene is named only where the DNA matches it firmly. The size of a clone is reported for some rows only, either as once, few or many, or as a class for expanded clones.

>.|TRBJ1-2|.|TRBV18
CASSPPGNYGYTF
TGTGCCAGCTCACCTCCCGGAAACTATGGCTACACCTTC
>.|TRBJ2-1|TRBD2|TRBV27
CASSLPTSGVGYEQFF
TGTGCCAGCAGTTTACCAACTAGCGGGGTAGGTTATGAGCAGTTCTTC
>.|TRBJ1-5|.|TRBV18
CASSPLGQGNQPQHF
TGTGCCAGCTCACCTTTAGGGCAGGGCAATCAGCCCCAGCATTTT
>.|TRBJ2-7|.|TRBV5-4
CASSLWGPSGEQYF
TGTGCCAGCAGCTTATGGGGTCCCTCTGGCGAGCAGTACTTC
>once|TRBJ1-3|.|TRBV9
CASSVEGWGNSGNTIYF
TGTGCCAGCAGCGTAGAAGGCTGGGGGAACTCTGGAAACACCATATATTTT
>few|TRBJ1-2|.|TRBV19
CASSIRAGHSDGYTF
TGTGCCAGTAGTATAAGGGCAGGCCACTCAGATGGCTACACCTTC
>.|TRBJ2-2|.|TRBV5-6
CASSLGPSSPGELFF
TGTGCCAGCAGCTTGGGGCCCTCTAGTCCCGGGGAGCTGTTTTTT
>.|TRBJ1-4|TRBD1|TRBV4-1
CASSHPTGGDEKLFF
TGCGCCAGCAGCCATCCTACAGGGGGCGATGAAAAACTGTTTTTT
>.|TRBJ1-6|.|TRBV13
CASSSPGGGLRGPLHF
TGTGCCAGCAGCTCCCCCGGGGGGGGGCTGCGAGGACCCCTCCACTTT
>.|TRBJ1-1|.|TRBV13
CASTPWGLNTEAFF
TGTGCCAGCACCCCATGGGGTCTGAACACTGAAGCTTTCTTT
>.|TRBJ2-1|.|TRBV3-1/TRBV3-2
CASSQSYEQFF
TGTGCCAGCAGCCAATCTTATGAGCAGTTCTTC
>.|TRBJ1-1|TRBD1|TRBV5-1
CASSPTWETGSNTEAFF
TGCGCCAGCAGCCCCACTTGGGAGACAGGGTCCAACACTGAAGCTTTCTTT
>.|TRBJ2-1|TRBD2|TRBV30
CAWSVLAGGNEQFF
TGTGCCTGGAGTGTACTAGCGGGGGGCAATGAGCAGTTCTTC
>.|TRBJ1-2|TRBD1|TRBV6-1
CASSETQWGQGVYGYTF
TGTGCCAGCAGTGAAACCCAATGGGGACAGGGGGTCTATGGCTACACCTTC
>once|TRBJ1-2|TRBD1|TRBV18
CASSTGQRYGYTF
TGTGCCAGCTCAACGGGACAGCGCTATGGCTACACCTTC
>.|TRBJ1-2|.|TRBV4-2
CASSLRPGPPTNYGYTF
TGTGCCAGCAGCCTTCGACCGGGGCCCCCTACTAACTATGGCTACACCTTC
>.|TRBJ2-7|TRBD2|TRBV6-2/TRBV6-3
CASSYLGGSYEQYF
TGTGCCAGCAGTTACTTGGGGGGGTCCTACGAGCAGTACTTC
>.|TRBJ2-1|.|TRBV6-5
CASSQKSSYNEQFF
TGTGCCAGCAGCCAAAAGAGCTCCTACAATGAGCAGTTCTTC
>.|TRBJ2-3|.|TRBV7-2
CASSSAGASTDTQYF
TGTGCCAGCAGCTCGGCGGGGGCTAGCACAGATACGCAGTATTTT
>.|TRBJ1-5|TRBD1|TRBV6-6
CASSYSDRRDIQPQHF
TGTGCCAGCAGTTACTCGGACAGGAGGGATATCCAGCCCCAGCATTTT
>.|TRBJ1-5|.|TRBV20-1
CSAGDRNYNQPQHF
TGCAGTGCTGGTGACAGGAATTACAATCAGCCCCAGCATTTT
>.|TRBJ1-5|.|TRBV28
CASSFRRPNQPQHF
TGTGCCAGCAGTTTTAGGCGACCCAATCAGCCCCAGCATTTT
>.|TRBJ1-1|.|TRBV6-4
CASSQEQNTEAFF
TGTGCCAGCTCCCAAGAGCAGAACACTGAAGCTTTCTTT
>.|TRBJ1-2|.|TRBV25-1
CASSDQVGYYGYTF
TGTGCCAGCAGTGACCAGGTGGGGTACTATGGCTACACCTTC
>once|TRBJ2-7|TRBD1|TRBV6-2/TRBV6-3
CASSFVAGGFYEQYF
TGTGCCAGCAGTTTTGTCGCAGGGGGCTTTTACGAGCAGTACTTC
>.|TRBJ2-4|.|TRBV5-8
CASSLATGLAKNIQYF
TGTGCCAGCAGCTTGGCAACAGGACTAGCCAAAAACATTCAGTACTTC
>.|TRBJ1-5|.|TRBV9
CASSVGGINQPQHF
TGTGCCAGCAGCGTAGGGGGGATCAATCAGCCCCAGCATTTT
>.|TRBJ1-1|TRBD1|TRBV7-2
CASSTQGVLTEAFF
TGTGCCAGCAGCACGCAGGGGGTTTTGACTGAAGCTTTCTTT
>.|TRBJ1-6|TRBD1|TRBV6-4
CASSVTGGPLHF
TGTGCCAGCAGTGTCACAGGGGGTCCCCTCCACTTT
>.|TRBJ2-5|.|TRBV20-1
CSASLSGVSVGGETQYF
TGCAGTGCTAGTCTCTCTGGTGTTAGCGTGGGGGGTGAGACCCAGTACTTC
>once|TRBJ1-1|.|TRBV11-2
CASSLTGSTTEAFF
TGTGCCAGCAGCTTAACAGGGAGTACGACTGAAGCTTTCTTT
>.|TRBJ2-7|TRBD1|TRBV6-6
CASSNLPGQGANEQYF
TGTGCCAGCAGTAACCTCCCGGGACAGGGGGCGAACGAGCAGTACTTC
>once|TRBJ1-1|TRBD1|TRBV19
CASSTKTGGTEAFF
TGTGCCAGTAGTACAAAAACAGGGGGGACTGAAGCTTTCTTT
>.|TRBJ1-1|.|TRBV19
CASSISSTGNTEAFF
TGTGCCAGTAGTATAAGTTCCACAGGGAACACTGAAGCTTTCTTT
>once|TRBJ2-1|TRBD2|TRBV6-1
CASSVFLTSGVNNEQFF
TGTGCCAGCAGTGTGTTCCTCACTAGCGGGGTAAACAATGAGCAGTTCTTC
>.|TRBJ1-1|.|TRBV4-1
CASSQDGFKWAFF
TGCGCCAGCAGCCAAGATGGCTTTAAATGGGCTTTCTTT
>.|TRBJ2-1|.|TRBV30
CAWSRGIGYNEQFF
TGTGCCTGGAGTAGGGGGATCGGTTACAATGAGCAGTTCTTC
>once|TRBJ2-1|.|TRBV7-2
CASTLGRSALTQFF
TGTGCCAGCACCTTAGGTAGGTCGGCTCTCACGCAGTTCTTC
>.|TRBJ2-2|.|TRBV7-2
CASRRRKTYTGELFF
TGTGCCAGCAGACGGAGGAAAACCTACACCGGGGAGCTGTTTTTT
>.|TRBJ1-4|.|TRBV6-5
CASMRLFNEKLFF
TGTGCCAGCATGCGCCTGTTTAATGAAAAACTGTTTTTT
>.|TRBJ1-1|.|TRBV29-1
CSVEAGLGAFF
TGCAGCGTTGAAGCCGGCCTGGGGGCTTTCTTT
>.|TRBJ2-1|.|TRBV7-9
CASSLVMGMGNEQFF
TGTGCCAGCAGCTTAGTAATGGGGATGGGCAATGAGCAGTTCTTC
>few|TRBJ2-5|TRBD2|TRBV10-3
CAISESAGAQETQYF
TGTGCCATCAGTGAGTCAGCGGGGGCCCAAGAGACCCAGTACTTC
>.|TRBJ1-2|TRBD1|TRBV6-4
CASSDDRVNGYTF
TGTGCCAGCAGTGACGACAGGGTTAATGGCTACACCTTC
>.|TRBJ1-2|.|TRBV2
CASSPNAEGYTF
TGTGCCAGCAGCCCAAACGCAGAAGGCTACACCTTC
>.|TRBJ1-1|.|TRBV27
CASSFRRGTEAFF
TGTGCCAGCAGTTTCAGAAGGGGGACTGAAGCTTTCTTT
>.|TRBJ1-3|.|TRBV5-1
CASSFAQGSRNTIYF
TGCGCCAGCAGCTTCGCACAGGGAAGCAGAAACACCATATATTTT
>.|TRBJ2-5|TRBD2|TRBV7-2
CASSATSGRETQYF
TGTGCCAGCAGCGCTACTAGCGGGAGAGAGACCCAGTACTTC
>.|TRBJ1-5|TRBD1|TRBV3-1/TRBV3-2
CASSQSGQNNQPQHF
TGTGCCAGCAGCCAATCGGGACAGAACAATCAGCCCCAGCATTTT
>few|TRBJ2-2|.|TRBV27
CASSSRVSGPGELFF
TGTGCCAGCAGTTCTAGGGTCTCGGGGCCCGGGGAGCTGTTTTTT
>.|TRBJ2-7|.|TRBV2
CASSAEPGYEQYF
TGTGCCAGCAGTGCAGAACCGGGATACGAGCAGTACTTC
>.|TRBJ2-1|.|TRBV7-9
CASSLVLGGEQFF
TGTGCCAGCAGCTTGGTCTTGGGCGGGGAGCAGTTCTTC
>.|TRBJ1-2|.|TRBV20-1
CSASPGLPNYGYTF
TGCAGTGCTAGTCCGGGCCTTCCGAACTATGGCTACACCTTC
>.|TRBJ2-2|TRBD2|TRBV3-1/TRBV3-2
CASSQEVRAGVPFAGELFF
TGTGCCAGCAGCCAAGAAGTTCGAGCGGGGGTGCCCTTTGCCGGGGAGCTGTTTTTT
>once|TRBJ2-3|.|TRBV14
CASSQDGRGDTQYF
TGTGCCAGCAGCCAAGATGGGCGTGGAGATACGCAGTATTTT
>.|TRBJ2-3|.|TRBV5-1
CASSLGSGGNTDTQYF
TGCGCCAGCAGCTTGGGATCCGGGGGAAACACAGATACGCAGTATTTT
>.|TRBJ1-1|.|TRBV5-8
CASRSSRRNTEAFF
TGTGCCAGCAGGTCCTCCAGGAGGAACACTGAAGCTTTCTTT
>once|TRBJ1-5|TRBD1|TRBV7-8
CASSLTGALNQPQHF
TGTGCCAGCAGCTTAACAGGGGCCCTCAATCAGCCCCAGCATTTT
>few|TRBJ2-2|.|TRBV7-3
CASSLAGASTGELFF
TGTGCCAGCAGCTTAGCGGGGGCCTCCACCGGGGAGCTGTTTTTT
>.|TRBJ1-5|.|TRBV2
CATRKGLGGLNLQPQHF
TGTGCCACCCGGAAGGGTCTGGGGGGGCTAAATCTTCAGCCCCAGCATTTT